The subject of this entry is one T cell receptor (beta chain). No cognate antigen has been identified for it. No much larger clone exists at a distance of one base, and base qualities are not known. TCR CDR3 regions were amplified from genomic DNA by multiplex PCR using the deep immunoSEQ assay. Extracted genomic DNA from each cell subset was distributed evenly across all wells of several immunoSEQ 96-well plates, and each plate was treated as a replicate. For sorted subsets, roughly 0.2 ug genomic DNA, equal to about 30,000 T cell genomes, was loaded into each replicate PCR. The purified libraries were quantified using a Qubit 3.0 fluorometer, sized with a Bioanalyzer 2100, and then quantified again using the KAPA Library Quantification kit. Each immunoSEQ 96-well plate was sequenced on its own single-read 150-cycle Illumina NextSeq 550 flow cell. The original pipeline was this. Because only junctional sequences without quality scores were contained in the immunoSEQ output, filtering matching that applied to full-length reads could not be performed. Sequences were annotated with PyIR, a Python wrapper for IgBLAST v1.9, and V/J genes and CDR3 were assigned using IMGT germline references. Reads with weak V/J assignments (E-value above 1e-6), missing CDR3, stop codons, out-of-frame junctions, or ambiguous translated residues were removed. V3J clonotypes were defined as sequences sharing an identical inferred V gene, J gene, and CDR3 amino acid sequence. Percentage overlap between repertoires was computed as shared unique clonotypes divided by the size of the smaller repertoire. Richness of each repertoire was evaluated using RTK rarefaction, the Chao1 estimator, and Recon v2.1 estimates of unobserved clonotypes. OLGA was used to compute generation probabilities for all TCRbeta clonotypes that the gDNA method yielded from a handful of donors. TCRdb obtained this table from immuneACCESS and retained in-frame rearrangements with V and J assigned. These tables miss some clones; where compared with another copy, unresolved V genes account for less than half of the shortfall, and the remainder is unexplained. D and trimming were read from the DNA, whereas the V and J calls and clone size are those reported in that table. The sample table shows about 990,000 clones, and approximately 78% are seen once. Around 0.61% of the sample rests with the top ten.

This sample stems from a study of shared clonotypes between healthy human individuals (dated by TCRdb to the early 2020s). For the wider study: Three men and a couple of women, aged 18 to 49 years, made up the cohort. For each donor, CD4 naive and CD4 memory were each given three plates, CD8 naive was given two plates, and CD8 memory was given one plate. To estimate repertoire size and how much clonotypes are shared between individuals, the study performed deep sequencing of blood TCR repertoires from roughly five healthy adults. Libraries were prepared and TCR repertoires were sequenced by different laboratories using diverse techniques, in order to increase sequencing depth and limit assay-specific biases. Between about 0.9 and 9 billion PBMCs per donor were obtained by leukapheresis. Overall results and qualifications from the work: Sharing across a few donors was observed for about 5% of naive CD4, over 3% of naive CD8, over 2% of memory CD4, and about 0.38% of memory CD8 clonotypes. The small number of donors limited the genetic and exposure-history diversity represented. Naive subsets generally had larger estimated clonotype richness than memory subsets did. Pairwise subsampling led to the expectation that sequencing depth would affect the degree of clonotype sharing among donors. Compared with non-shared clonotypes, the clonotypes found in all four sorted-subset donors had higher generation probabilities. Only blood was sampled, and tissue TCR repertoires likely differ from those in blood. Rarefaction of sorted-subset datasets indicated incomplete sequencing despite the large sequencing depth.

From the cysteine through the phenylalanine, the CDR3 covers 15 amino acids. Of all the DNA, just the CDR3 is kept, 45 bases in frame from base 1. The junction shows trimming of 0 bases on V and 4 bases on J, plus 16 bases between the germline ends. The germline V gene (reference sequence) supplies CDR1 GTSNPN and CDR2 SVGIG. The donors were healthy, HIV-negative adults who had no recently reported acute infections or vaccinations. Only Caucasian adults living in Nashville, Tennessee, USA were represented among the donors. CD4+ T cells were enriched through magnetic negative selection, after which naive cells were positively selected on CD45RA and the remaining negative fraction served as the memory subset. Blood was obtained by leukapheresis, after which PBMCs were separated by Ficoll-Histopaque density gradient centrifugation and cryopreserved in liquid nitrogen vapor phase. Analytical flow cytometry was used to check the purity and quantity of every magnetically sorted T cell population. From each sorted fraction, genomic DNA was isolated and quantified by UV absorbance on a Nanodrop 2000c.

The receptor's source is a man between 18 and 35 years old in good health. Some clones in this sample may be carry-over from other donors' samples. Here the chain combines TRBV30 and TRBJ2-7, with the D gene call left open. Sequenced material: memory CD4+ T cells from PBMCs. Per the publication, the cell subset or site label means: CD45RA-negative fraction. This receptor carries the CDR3 CAWSVLRRTLYEQYF. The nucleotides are TGTGCCTGGAGTGTACTGAGGCGGACCCTTTACGAGCAGTACTTC.